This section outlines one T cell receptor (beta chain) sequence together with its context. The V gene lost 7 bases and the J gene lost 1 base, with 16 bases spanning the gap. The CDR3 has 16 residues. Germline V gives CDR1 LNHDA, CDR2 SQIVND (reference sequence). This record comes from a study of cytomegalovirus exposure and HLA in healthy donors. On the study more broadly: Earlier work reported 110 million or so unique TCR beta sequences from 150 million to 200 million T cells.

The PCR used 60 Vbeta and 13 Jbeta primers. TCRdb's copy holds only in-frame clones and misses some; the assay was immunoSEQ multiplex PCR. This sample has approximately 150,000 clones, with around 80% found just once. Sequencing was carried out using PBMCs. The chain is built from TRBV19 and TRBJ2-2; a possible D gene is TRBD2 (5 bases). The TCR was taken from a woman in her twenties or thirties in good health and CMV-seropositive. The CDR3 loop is CASTPPGRVNTGELFF. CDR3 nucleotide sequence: TGTGCCAGTACCCCCCCCGGGCGGGTGAACACCGGGGAGCTGTTTTTT.